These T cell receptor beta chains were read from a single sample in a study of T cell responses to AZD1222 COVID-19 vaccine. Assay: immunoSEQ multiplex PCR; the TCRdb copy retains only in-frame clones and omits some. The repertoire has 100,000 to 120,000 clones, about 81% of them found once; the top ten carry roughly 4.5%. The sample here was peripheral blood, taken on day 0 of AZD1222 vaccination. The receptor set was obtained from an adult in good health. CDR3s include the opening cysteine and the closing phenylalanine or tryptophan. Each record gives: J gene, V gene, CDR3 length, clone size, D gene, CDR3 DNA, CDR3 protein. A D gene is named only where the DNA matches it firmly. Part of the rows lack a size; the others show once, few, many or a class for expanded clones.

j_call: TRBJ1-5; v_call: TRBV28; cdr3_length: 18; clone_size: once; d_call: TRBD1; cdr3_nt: TGTGCCAGCAGTTTGGGACAGGGGCCACTCCTTAGCAATCAGCCCCAGCATTTT; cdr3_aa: CASSLGQGPLLSNQPQHF
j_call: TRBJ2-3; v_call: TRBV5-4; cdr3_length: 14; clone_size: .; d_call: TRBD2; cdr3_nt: TGTGCCAGCAGCTTTGCGGGGGGGACAGATACGCAGTATTTT; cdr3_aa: CASSFAGGTDTQYF
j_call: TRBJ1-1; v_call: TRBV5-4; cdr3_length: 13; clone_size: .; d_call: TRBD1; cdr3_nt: TGTGCCAGCATACTACAGGGGGCCACTGAAGCTTTCTTT; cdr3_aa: CASILQGATEAFF
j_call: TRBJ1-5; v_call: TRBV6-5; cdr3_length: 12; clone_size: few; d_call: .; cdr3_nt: TGTGCCAGCAGTAGGAGCAATCAGCCCCAGCATTTT; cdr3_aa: CASSRSNQPQHF
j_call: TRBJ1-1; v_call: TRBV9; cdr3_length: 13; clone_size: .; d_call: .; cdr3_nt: TGTGCCAGCAGCGGAAGGGTGAACACTGAAGCTTTCTTT; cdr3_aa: CASSGRVNTEAFF
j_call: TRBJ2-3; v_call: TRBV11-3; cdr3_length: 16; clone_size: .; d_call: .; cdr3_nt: TGTGCCAGCAGCTCCGGAGACTTAGCGGGCACAGATACGCAGTATTTT; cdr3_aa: CASSSGDLAGTDTQYF
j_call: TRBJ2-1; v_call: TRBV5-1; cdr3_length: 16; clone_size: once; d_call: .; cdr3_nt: TGCGCCAGCAGCTTGGGACAGGTGTTAACCTACAATGAGCAGTTCTTC; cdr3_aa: CASSLGQVLTYNEQFF
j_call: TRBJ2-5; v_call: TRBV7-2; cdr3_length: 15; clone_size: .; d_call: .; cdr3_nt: TGTGCCAGCAGCAAACGGAGGGGGGGACAAGAGACCCAGTACTTC; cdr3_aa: CASSKRRGGQETQYF
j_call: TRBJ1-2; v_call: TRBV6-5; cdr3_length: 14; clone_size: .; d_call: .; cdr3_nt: TGTGCCAGCAGCCGGGACGGAAGTAACTATGGCTACACCTTC; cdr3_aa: CASSRDGSNYGYTF
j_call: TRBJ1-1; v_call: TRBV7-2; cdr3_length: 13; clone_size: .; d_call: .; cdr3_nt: TGTGCCAGCAGCTCCCAGGGAATCCTTGGAGCTTTCTTT; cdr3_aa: CASSSQGILGAFF
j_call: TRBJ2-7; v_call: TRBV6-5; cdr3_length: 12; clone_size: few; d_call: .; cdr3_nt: TGTGCCAGCCGGAAAACAACCTACGAGCAGTACTTC; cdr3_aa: CASRKTTYEQYF
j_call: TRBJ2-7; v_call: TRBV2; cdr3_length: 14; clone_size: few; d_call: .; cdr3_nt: TGTGCCAGCAGTGAATTGGTCACCCCCTACGAGCAGTACTTC; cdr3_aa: CASSELVTPYEQYF
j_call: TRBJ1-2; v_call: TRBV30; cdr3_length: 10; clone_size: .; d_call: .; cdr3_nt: TGTGCCGGTGGCGGCTATGGCTACACCTTC; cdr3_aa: CAGGGYGYTF
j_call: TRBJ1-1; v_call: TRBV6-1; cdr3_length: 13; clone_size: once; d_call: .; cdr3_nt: TGTGCCAGCAGTGAGCAGGGGAGAACTGAAGCTTTCTTT; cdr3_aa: CASSEQGRTEAFF
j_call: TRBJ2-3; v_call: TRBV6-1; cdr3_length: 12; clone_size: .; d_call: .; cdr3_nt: TGTGCCAGCAGTGACATTACAGATACGCAGTATTTT; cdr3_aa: CASSDITDTQYF
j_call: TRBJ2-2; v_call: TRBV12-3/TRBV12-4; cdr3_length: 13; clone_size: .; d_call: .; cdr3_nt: TGTGCCAGCAACCCAGGGCGCACCGGGGAGCTGTTTTTT; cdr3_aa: CASNPGRTGELFF
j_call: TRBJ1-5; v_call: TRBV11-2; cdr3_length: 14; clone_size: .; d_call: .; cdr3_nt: TGTGCCAGCAGCTCCACGGGGGCGCGGCAGCCCCAGCATTTT; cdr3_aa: CASSSTGARQPQHF
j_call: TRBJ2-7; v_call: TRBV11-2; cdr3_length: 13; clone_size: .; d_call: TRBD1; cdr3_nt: TGTGCCAGCAGCCGAGGGACAGCCTACGAGCAGTACTTC; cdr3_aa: CASSRGTAYEQYF
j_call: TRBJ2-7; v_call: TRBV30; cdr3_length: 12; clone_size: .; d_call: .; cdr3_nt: TGTGCCTGGCGACCGATTCTCGGCGAGCAGTACTTC; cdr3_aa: CAWRPILGEQYF
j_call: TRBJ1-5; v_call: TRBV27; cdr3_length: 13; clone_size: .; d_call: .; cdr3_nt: TGTGCCAGCAGTCACAGTGCCTTGGAGCCCCAGCATTTT; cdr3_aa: CASSHSALEPQHF
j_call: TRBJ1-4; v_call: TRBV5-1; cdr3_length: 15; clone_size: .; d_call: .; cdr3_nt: TGCGCCAGCAGCCCGCGGATAGCAACTAATGAAAAACTGTTTTTT; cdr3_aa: CASSPRIATNEKLFF
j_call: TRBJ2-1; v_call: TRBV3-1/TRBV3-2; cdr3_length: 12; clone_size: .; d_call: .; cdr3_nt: TGTGCCAGCAGCCCCCCCGGGGATGAGCAGTTCTTC; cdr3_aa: CASSPPGDEQFF
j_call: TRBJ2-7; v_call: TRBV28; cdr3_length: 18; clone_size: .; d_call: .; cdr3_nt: TGTGCCAGCAGTACCACAGGGCCACTCGGGCTGACCGTCTACGAGCAGTACTTC; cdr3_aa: CASSTTGPLGLTVYEQYF
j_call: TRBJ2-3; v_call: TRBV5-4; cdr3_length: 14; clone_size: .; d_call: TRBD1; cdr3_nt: TGTGCCAGCAGCGCACAGGGGGGCACAGATACGCAGTATTTT; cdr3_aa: CASSAQGGTDTQYF
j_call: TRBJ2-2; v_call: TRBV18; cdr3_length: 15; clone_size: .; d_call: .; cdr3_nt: TGTGCCAGCTCAACCAGGCAGTCGAACACCGGGGAGCTGTTTTTT; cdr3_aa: CASSTRQSNTGELFF
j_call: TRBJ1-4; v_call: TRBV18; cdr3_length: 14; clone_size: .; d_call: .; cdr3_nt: TGTGCCAGCTCGGCTGCTGCTAGAGGTGAAAAACTGTTTTTT; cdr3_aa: CASSAAARGEKLFF
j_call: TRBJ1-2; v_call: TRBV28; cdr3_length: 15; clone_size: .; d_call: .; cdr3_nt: TGTGCCAGCAGCACGCAGGGGTCCCTCAACTATGGCTACACCTTC; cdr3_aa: CASSTQGSLNYGYTF
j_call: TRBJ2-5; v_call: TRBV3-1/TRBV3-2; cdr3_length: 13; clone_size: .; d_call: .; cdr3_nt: TGTGCCAGGCTCAGTGGGGCCGAAGAGACCCAGTACTTC; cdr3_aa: CARLSGAEETQYF
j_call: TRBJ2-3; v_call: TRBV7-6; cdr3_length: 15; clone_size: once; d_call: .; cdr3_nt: TGTGCCAGCAGCTTAGCGGGGGGCCGAGTAGATACGCAGTATTTT; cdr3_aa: CASSLAGGRVDTQYF
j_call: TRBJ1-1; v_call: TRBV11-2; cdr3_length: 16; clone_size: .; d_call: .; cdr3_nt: TGTGCCAGCAGCTTCCCCTGGGGCAGGCCGAACACTGAAGCTTTCTTT; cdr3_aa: CASSFPWGRPNTEAFF
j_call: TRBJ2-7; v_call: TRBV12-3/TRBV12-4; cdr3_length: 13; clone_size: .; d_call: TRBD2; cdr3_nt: TGTGCCAGCCGGGAGGGTCCCTCCTACGAGCAGTACTTC; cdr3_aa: CASREGPSYEQYF
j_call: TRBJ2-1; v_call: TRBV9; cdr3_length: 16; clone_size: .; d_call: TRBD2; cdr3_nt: TGTGCCAGCAGCGTAGATGGGGGAGGGACCTACAATGAGCAGTTCTTC; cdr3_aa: CASSVDGGGTYNEQFF
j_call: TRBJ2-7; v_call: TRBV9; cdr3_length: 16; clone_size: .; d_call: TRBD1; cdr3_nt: TGTGCCAGCAGCCCCCGACAGACAGGGAAAGAGAGCGAGCAGTACTTC; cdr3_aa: CASSPRQTGKESEQYF
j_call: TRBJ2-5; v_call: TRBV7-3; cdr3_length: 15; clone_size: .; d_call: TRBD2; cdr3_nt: TGTGCCAGCAGCTTACAAGCGGGGGACGGAATGACCCAGTACTTC; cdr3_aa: CASSLQAGDGMTQYF
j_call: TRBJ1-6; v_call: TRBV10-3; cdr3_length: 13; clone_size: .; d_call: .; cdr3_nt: TGTGCCAGCCGAAGCTCCTATAATTCACCCCTCCACTTT; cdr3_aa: CASRSSYNSPLHF
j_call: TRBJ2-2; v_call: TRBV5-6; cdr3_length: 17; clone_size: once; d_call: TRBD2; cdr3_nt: TGTGCCAGCAGCTTGTTCCTAGCGGGAGGGCGAACCGGGGAGCTGTTTTTT; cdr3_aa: CASSLFLAGGRTGELFF
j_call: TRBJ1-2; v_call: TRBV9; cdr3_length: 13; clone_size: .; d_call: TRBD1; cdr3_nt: TGTGCCAGCAGCGTTGGACAGGGGGATTCCTACACCTTC; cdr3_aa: CASSVGQGDSYTF
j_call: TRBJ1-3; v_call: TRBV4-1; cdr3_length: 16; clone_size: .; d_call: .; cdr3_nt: TGCGCCAGCAGCCAAGCCCGACGGGGGGCTGGAAACACCATATATTTT; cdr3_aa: CASSQARRGAGNTIYF
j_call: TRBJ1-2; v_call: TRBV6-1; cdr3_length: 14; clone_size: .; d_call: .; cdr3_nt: TGTGCCAGCAGTGAAAGAGGGAAGGACTATGGCTACACCTTC; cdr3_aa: CASSERGKDYGYTF
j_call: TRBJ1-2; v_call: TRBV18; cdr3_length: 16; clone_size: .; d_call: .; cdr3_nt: TGTGCCAGCTCACCACGGTTTTCGGGGAAAGACTATGGCTACACCTTC; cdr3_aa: CASSPRFSGKDYGYTF
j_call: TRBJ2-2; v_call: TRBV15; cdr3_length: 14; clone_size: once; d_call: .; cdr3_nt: TGTGCCACCCGCCGGGGGGCGGACACCGGGGAGCTGTTTTTT; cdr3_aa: CATRRGADTGELFF
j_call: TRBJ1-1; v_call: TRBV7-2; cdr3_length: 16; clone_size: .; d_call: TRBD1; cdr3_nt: TGTGCCAGCAGCCCCCGGACAGGGGGCCTGAACACTGAAGCTTTCTTT; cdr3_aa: CASSPRTGGLNTEAFF
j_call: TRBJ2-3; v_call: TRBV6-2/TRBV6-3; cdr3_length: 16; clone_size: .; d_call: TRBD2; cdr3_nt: TGTGCCAGCAGCCAAGTCCTAGCGGGGCCGTCCGCGGCGCAGTATTTT; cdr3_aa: CASSQVLAGPSAAQYF
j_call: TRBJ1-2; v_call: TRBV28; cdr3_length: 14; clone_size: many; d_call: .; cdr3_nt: TGTGCCAGCAGTTTAACGGGAGTGGGCTATGGCTACACCTTC; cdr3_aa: CASSLTGVGYGYTF
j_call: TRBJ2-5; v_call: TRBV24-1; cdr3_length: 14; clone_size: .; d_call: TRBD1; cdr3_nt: TGTGCCACCACCTCAGGGGGCGCGGCGGAGACCCAGTACTTC; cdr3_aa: CATTSGGAAETQYF
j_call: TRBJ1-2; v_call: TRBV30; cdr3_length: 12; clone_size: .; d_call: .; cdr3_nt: TGTGCCTGGAGTCCGGACAGCTATGGCTACACCTTC; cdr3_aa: CAWSPDSYGYTF
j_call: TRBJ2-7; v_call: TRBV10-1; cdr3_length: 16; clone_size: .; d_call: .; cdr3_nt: TGCGCCAGCTGTGGAGTCCGGGACTCCTACTCCTACGAGCAGTACTTC; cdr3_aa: CASCGVRDSYSYEQYF
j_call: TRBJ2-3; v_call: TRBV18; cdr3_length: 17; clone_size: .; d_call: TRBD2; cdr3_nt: TGTGCCAGCTCACCATCCTTAGCGGGGGGAATCACAGATACGCAGTATTTT; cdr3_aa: CASSPSLAGGITDTQYF
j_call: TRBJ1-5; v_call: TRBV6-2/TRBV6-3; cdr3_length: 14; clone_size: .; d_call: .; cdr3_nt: TGTGCCAGCACCCCCGGGGGGCCGGTAAAGCCCCAGCATTTT; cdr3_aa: CASTPGGPVKPQHF
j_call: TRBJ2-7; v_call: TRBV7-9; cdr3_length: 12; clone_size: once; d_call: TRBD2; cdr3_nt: TGTGCCAGCAGCAATCCCGGGACTAGCCTTTTCTTC; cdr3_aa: CASSNPGTSLFF
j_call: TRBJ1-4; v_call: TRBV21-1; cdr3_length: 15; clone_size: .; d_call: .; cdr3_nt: TGTGCCAGCAGCCCCAGGGACTCGAGAAGCGAAAAACTGTTTTTT; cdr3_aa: CASSPRDSRSEKLFF
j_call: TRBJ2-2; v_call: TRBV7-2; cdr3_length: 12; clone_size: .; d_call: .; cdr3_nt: TGTGCCAGCAGCTTAGGGGTTGGGGAGCTGTTTTTT; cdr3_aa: CASSLGVGELFF
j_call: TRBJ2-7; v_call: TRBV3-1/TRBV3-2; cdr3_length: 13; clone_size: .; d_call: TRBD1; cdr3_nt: TGTGCCAGCAGCCAGATGACAGGGAACGAGCAGTACTTC; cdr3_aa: CASSQMTGNEQYF
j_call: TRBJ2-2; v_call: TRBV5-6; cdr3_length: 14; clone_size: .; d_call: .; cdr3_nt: TGTGCCAGCAGCTTGCAGGGCGACACCGGGGAGCTGTTTTTT; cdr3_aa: CASSLQGDTGELFF
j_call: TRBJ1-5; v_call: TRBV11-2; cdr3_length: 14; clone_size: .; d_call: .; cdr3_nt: TGTGCCAGCAGCCGCGACCTGAATGGGCAGCCCCAGCATTTT; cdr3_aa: CASSRDLNGQPQHF
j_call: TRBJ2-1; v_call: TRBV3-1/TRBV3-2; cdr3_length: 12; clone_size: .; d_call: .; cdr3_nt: TGTGCCAGCAGCCAAGTTATCGGTGAGCAGTTCTTC; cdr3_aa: CASSQVIGEQFF